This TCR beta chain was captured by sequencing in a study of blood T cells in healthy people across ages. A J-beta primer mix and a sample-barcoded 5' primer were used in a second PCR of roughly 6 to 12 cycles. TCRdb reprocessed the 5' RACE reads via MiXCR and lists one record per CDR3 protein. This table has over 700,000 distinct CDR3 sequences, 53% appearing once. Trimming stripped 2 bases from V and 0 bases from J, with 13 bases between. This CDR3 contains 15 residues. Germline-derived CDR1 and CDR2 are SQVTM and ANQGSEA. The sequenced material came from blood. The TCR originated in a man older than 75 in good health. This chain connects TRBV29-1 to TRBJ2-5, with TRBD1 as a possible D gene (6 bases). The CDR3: CSVELGAAYQETQYF. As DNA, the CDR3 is TGCAGCGTTGAATTGGGGGCTGCCTACCAAGAGACCCAGTACTTC.